The 10 T cell receptor beta chains presented below share a single source sample, sequenced in a study of cytomegalovirus exposure and HLA in healthy donors. Method: immunoSEQ multiplex PCR; TCRdb's copy keeps in-frame clones and lacks some. The profile shows a few hundred thousand clones, around 91% of them singletons. The material sequenced was PBMCs. Receptors were obtained from a woman in her late teens or twenties in good health and CMV-seronegative.

This CDR3 is CASQPEQSGSYNEQFF. CDR3 nucleotides: TGTGCCAGCCAGCCAGAACAGAGCGGTTCCTACAATGAGCAGTTCTTC. The rearrangement joins TRBV5-6 to TRBJ2-1; TRBD2 is a possible D gene (5 bases). This CDR3 has 16 residues. Germline lookup yields CDR1 SGHDT and CDR2 YYEEEE. With 7 bases removed from V and 1 base from J, the gap between germline ends came to 18 bases.

The rearrangement joins TRBV11-3 to TRBJ2-3, with 7 nucleotides matching TRBD2. Germline CDR1 reads SGHNT; CDR2 reads YENEEA. V shed 4 bases and J 3 bases; nucleotides not matched to a gene: 7. The CDR3 contains 15 residues. The CDR3 spells CASSWGGEKTDTQYF. The CDR3 DNA reads TGTGCCAGCAGCTGGGGAGGGGAAAAGACAGATACGCAGTATTTT.

V usage is TRBV27 and J usage is TRBJ1-1; D ambiguous. V was shortened by 2 bases and J by 1 base, with 8 bases between the two germline ends. Germline V gene sequence: CDR1 MNHEY, CDR2 SMNVEV (reference sequence). The CDR3 consists of 14 residues. This CDR3 is CASSLNFGNTEAFF. The CDR3 region has the DNA TGTGCCAGCAGTTTAAACTTCGGGAACACTGAAGCTTTCTTT.

The genes are TRBV5-8 and TRBJ1-2; 9 nucleotides line up with TRBD1. This CDR3 is built from 14 residues. Germline lookup yields CDR1 SGHTS and CDR2 YDEGEE. J lost 5 bases, V lost 1 base, and 3 bases had no gene match. The CDR3 loop reads CASSLTGGTYGYTF. The CDR3 DNA sequence: TGTGCCAGCAGCTTGACAGGGGGCACTTATGGCTACACCTTC.

The chain couples TRBV2 to TRBJ1-5; possible D gene TRBD1, 6 bases. The CDR3 consists of 14 residues. CDR1 SNHLY and CDR2 FYNNEI come from the germline V gene. V was cut by 5 bases and J by 0 bases, with 8 bases left in between. The CDR3 spells CASSTGNSNQPQHF. Here the CDR3 DNA reads TGTGCCAGCAGTACAGGGAATAGCAATCAGCCCCAGCATTTT.

The J gene is TRBJ1-6, the V gene TRBV4-3; D gene uncertain. The germline V and J ends were trimmed by 0 bases and 7 bases, with 10 bases remaining between them. The germline V gene encodes CDR1 LGHNA and CDR2 YSLEER. The CDR3 is made up of 15 amino acids. CDR3 DNA sequence: TGCGCCAGCAGCCAAGATTGGAGATCGAATTCACCCCTCCACTTT. It yields the protein CASSQDWRSNSPLHF.

The chain is built from TRBV6-5 and TRBJ2-1; D is uncertain. The CDR3 totals 15 residues. Germline loops: CDR1 MNHEY, CDR2 SVGAGI. V was shortened by 5 bases and J by 0 bases, with 11 bases between the two germline ends. The CDR3 nucleotides read TGTGCCAGCAGTCGTGTCCCTAGCTCCTACAATGAGCAGTTCTTC. As protein: CASSRVPSSYNEQFF.

This clone appeared a single time. The genes are TRBV6-6 and TRBJ2-7; 9 bases fit TRBD1. The CDR3 covers 13 residues. V was clipped by 7 bases and J by 7 bases; unmatched bases: 8. The germline V gene encodes CDR1 MNHNY and CDR2 SVGAGI (reference sequence). The CDR3 here is CASIRTGGGEQYF. The CDR3 DNA reads as TGTGCCAGCATCCGAACAGGGGGCGGGGAGCAGTACTTC.

The chain uses TRBV4-1 and TRBJ1-1; 7 bases line up with TRBD1. V lost 3 bases, J lost 6 bases, and 10 bases stayed unmatched. The CDR3 runs to 15 residues. CDR1 and CDR2 from the germline V gene are MGHRA and YSYEKL. For the CDR3, the DNA is TGCGCCAGCAGCCAGGAACCTTCTACAGGGGCTGAAGCTTTCTTT. Protein product: CASSQEPSTGAEAFF.

DNA of the CDR3: TGCGCCAGCAGCGAGGCTGGAGGGTTGGACATTCAGTACTTC. Its protein is CASSEAGGLDIQYF. The chain joins TRBV5-1 to TRBJ2-4, with D perhaps TRBD2 (6 bases). V gave up 4 bases and J gave up 8 bases, with 16 bases separating them. This CDR3 has 14 residues. The V gene's germline CDR1 is SGHRS and CDR2 YFSETQ.